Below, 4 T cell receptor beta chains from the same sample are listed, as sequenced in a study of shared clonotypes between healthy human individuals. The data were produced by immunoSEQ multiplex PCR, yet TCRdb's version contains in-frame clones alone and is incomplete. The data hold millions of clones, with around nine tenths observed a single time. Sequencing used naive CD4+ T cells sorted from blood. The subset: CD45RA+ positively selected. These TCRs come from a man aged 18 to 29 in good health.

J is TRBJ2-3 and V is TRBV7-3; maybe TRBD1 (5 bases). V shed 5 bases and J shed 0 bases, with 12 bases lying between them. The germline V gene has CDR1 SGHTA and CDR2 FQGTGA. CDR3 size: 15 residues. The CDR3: CASSTGRTSTDTQYF. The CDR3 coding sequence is TGTGCCAGCAGCACCGGACGGACAAGCACAGATACGCAGTATTTT.

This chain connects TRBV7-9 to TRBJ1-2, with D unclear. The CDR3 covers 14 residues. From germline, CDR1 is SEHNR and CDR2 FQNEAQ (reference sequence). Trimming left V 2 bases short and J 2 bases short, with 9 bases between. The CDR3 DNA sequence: TGTGCCAGCAGCTTATCGACAACCAACTATGGCTACACCTTC. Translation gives CASSLSTTNYGYTF. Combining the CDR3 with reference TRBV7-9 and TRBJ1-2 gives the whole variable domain DTGVSQNPRHKITKRGQNVTFRCDPISEHNRLYWYRQTLGQGPEFLTYFQNEAQLEKSRLLSDRFSAERPKGSFSTLEIQRTEQGDSAMYLCASSLSTTNYGYTFGSGTRLTVV.

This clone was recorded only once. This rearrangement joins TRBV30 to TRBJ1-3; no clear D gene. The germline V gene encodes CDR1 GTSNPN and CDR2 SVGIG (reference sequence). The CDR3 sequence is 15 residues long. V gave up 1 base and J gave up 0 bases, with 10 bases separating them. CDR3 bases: TGTGCCTGGAGTGCCGGGCGAAGCTCTGGAAACACCATATATTTT. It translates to CAWSAGRSSGNTIYF.

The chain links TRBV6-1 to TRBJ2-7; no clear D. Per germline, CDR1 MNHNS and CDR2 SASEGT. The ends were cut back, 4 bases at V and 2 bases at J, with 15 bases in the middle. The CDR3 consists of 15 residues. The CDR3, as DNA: TGTGCCAGCAGTGCTAGGATTACAGCTCCCTACGAGCAGTACTTC. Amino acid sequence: CASSARITAPYEQYF.